The 13 T cell receptor beta chains given below trace back to one sample, sequenced in a study of technical replicates of blood from several donors (dated by TCRdb to 2017 to 2019). The protocol used for the library was the immunoSEQ multiplex PCR assay. Here the immuneACCESS table is served through TCRdb, limited to in-frame sequences with V and J called. Missing clones are a known gap in these copies; in checked studies unresolved V genes cover under half, and the rest lacks a known reason. Present in this sample are over 70,000 clones, 85% to 95% of which were seen just once. The ten largest clones take up about 4.7% of the sample. Sequenced input: PBMCs. The receptors stem from a human donor in good health. Some clones in this sample may be carry-over from other donors' samples.

This rearrangement joins TRBV19 to TRBJ2-4; D ambiguous. Germline values: CDR1 LNHDA, CDR2 SQIVND (reference sequence). V was shortened by 3 bases and J by 6 bases, with 12 bases between the two germline ends. CDR3 size: 14 residues. The CDR3 protein is CASSMWSSGNIQYF. CDR3 bases: TGTGCCAGTAGTATGTGGAGTTCCGGAAACATTCAGTACTTC.

CDR3: CASSRPRGSSYEQYF. Written as DNA, the CDR3 is TGTGCCAGCAGTAGACCCAGAGGTAGCTCCTACGAGCAGTACTTC. V usage is TRBV6-5 and J usage is TRBJ2-7, with D unresolved. The germline V gene encodes CDR1 MNHEY and CDR2 SVGAGI. The ends were cut back, 5 bases at V and 0 bases at J, with 14 bases in the middle. The CDR3 length is 15 residues.

V is TRBV7-2 and J is TRBJ2-1, with no clear D. This CDR3 region has 11 residues. V was trimmed by 8 bases and J by 3 bases, leaving 5 bases between them. The germline CDR1 and CDR2 sequences are SGHTA and FQGNSA. The CDR3 protein is CASLFYNEQFF. CDR3 in DNA: TGTGCCAGCTTATTCTACAATGAGCAGTTCTTC.

The chain has TRBV10-3 and TRBJ2-5; 13 bases align to TRBD2. Germline V CDR1 and CDR2: ENHRY, SYGVKD. The J segment lost 5 bases and the V segment lost 6 bases, leaving 9 bases of the junction unmatched. CDR3 length: 16 residues. The CDR3 sequence is CAISARLAGGVETQYF. The CDR3 DNA follows: TGTGCCATCAGCGCTCGACTAGCGGGAGGAGTTGAGACCCAGTACTTC.

J is TRBJ1-3 and V is TRBV4-3; D unresolved. The germline V gene encodes CDR1 LGHNA and CDR2 YSLEER. The V end was cut by 0 bases, the J end by 0 bases, with 3 bases between. CDR3 length: 14 residues. CDR3 sequence: CASSQDSSGNTIYF. DNA for the CDR3: TGCGCCAGCAGCCAAGACAGCTCTGGAAACACCATATATTTT.

This clone has only one observation. The chain joins TRBV15 to TRBJ1-4; D possibly corresponds to TRBD1 (5 bases). The V end lost 8 bases, the J end lost 3 bases, and 10 bases lay between the germline ends. Germline assignment: CDR1 LNHNV and CDR2 YYDKDF (reference sequence). The CDR3 is made up of 13 amino acids. The CDR3 protein is CATSGSPNEKLFF. CDR3 sequence (DNA): TGTGCCACCTCAGGGTCGCCTAATGAAAAACTGTTTTTT.

The rearrangement links TRBV5-1 to TRBJ1-1, with D possibly being TRBD1 (6 bases). Germline values: CDR1 SGHRS, CDR2 YFSETQ. The CDR3 is made up of 13 amino acids. V lost 5 bases, J lost 6 bases, and 14 bases lay in between. In DNA form, the CDR3 reads TGCGCCAGCAGGGGGGGGCGGAGGGCTGAAGCTTTCTTT. Translation gives CASRGGRRAEAFF.

This clone was detected once. This rearrangement joins TRBV5-6 to TRBJ2-1; 7 bases are a match to TRBD1. Germline V CDR1 and CDR2: SGHDT, YYEEEE. Trimming cost V 4 bases and J 6 bases; bases outside gene matches: 10. The CDR3 is made up of 15 amino acids. CDR3 sequence: CASSVVSRGSNEQFF. The CDR3 nucleotides read TGTGCCAGCAGCGTCGTTAGCAGGGGGAGCAATGAGCAGTTCTTC.

V is TRBV11-3 and J is TRBJ1-1, with 7 bases aligning to TRBD1. Trimming cost V 1 base and J 1 base; bases outside gene matches: 15. The length of the CDR3 is 19 residues. In germline, CDR1 is SGHNT, CDR2 YENEEA. The CDR3 DNA follows: TGTGCCAGCAGCTTAGTTCCAGGGGGTCGGTCGGGGACGAACACTGAAGCTTTCTTT. It specifies CASSLVPGGRSGTNTEAFF.

This sequence joins TRBV6-5 and TRBJ2-7; 10 bases map to TRBD1. This CDR3 region has 14 residues. The germline gives CDR1 MNHEY, CDR2 SVGAGI. The junction had 5 bases not matched to a gene; V was cut back by 6 bases and J by 3 bases. The CDR3 DNA is TGTGCCAGCAGGAAGACAGGGGGCAACTACGAGCAGTACTTC. It yields the protein CASRKTGGNYEQYF.

This chain links TRBV2 with TRBJ1-5; unclear D gene. The CDR3 runs to 13 residues. Looked up from germline, CDR1 is SNHLY and CDR2 is FYNNEI. V was pared by 7 bases and J by 4 bases, with 11 bases between. CDR3 sequence: CASNTGENQPQHF. The CDR3 coding sequence is TGTGCCAGCAACACGGGTGAAAATCAGCCCCAGCATTTT.

The chain joins TRBV5-1 to TRBJ2-2; 8 bases line up with TRBD2. This CDR3 has 16 amino acids. J lost 0 bases, V lost 0 bases, and 1 base had no gene match. The germline CDR1 and CDR2 sequences are SGHRS and YFSETQ. The CDR3 region has the DNA TGCGCCAGCAGCTTGGTCGGGGGGGCGAACACCGGGGAGCTGTTTTTT. Encoded protein: CASSLVGGANTGELFF.

This chain connects TRBV5-4 to TRBJ2-4, with TRBD2 matching 14 bases. V was clipped by 3 bases and J by 0 bases; unmatched bases: 5. Germline V gene data show CDR1 as SGHNT and CDR2 as YYREEE (reference sequence). The length of the CDR3 is 18 residues. CDR3 in DNA: TGTGCCAGCAGCTCAGGGACTAGCGGGGGACTAGCCAAAAACATTCAGTACTTC. It encodes CASSSGTSGGLAKNIQYF.